The present TCR beta chain was sequenced within a study of CD8 T cells in Susac syndrome. Study summary: Among sequenced Susac syndrome patients, about six had active disease and eight or nine were in remission.

A quantity of roughly 0.5 to 1 ug RNA underwent reverse transcription using random hexamers. TCRdb re-called the immunoSEQ multiplex PCR reads through MiXCR, storing one row per CDR3 protein. This sample carries 85,000 to 130,000 distinct CDR3 sequences, approximately 94% of them seen once, and the ten largest clones take about 0.42%. Trimming took off 5 bases at V and 0 bases at J, with 7 bases between the two ends. Germline V CDR1 and CDR2: LNHNV, YYDKDF (reference sequence). The length of the CDR3 is 13 residues. The specimen sequenced was CD8+ T cells from PBMCs. The chain recombines TRBV15 with TRBJ1-1; D uncertain. This TCR was recovered from a human donor with Susac syndrome. CDR3: CATSLSLNTEAFF. CDR3 nucleotides: TGTGCCACCAGCTTATCACTGAACACTGAAGCTTTCTTT.